The 11 T cell receptor beta chains presented below share a single source sample, sequenced in a study of blood T cell repertoires in COVID-19. Generated by immunoSEQ multiplex PCR, the TCRdb table keeps only in-frame clones and is missing some. The sample carries about 380,000 clones, more than 65% recorded once. The sequenced sample was peripheral blood. The receptors originated from a human donor with acute or convalescent COVID-19. The donor label of this sample is uncertain.

The genes are TRBV28 and TRBJ1-6, with 9 bases lining up with TRBD1. Germline CDR1 MDHEN, CDR2 SYDVKM. Trimming at V came to 4 bases and at J to 1 base, leaving 8 bases not matched to a gene. This CDR3 region has 18 residues. The CDR3 region is CASSSDRGSRSYNSPLHF. The DNA for the CDR3 is TGTGCCAGCAGTTCGGACAGGGGTAGTCGTTCCTATAATTCACCCCTCCACTTT.

J is TRBJ2-1 and V is TRBV2; 9 positions agree with TRBD1. Germline CDR1 and CDR2: SNHLY and FYNNEI. Trimming removed 6 bases from V and 3 bases from J; junction bases left unmatched: 3. This CDR3 region has 14 residues. For the CDR3, the DNA is TGTGCCAGCAGAGACAGGGGGAGCTACAATGAGCAGTTCTTC. Its translation is CASRDRGSYNEQFF.

The chain has TRBV11-2 and TRBJ1-2, with D possibly TRBD1 on 5 matching bases. V was clipped by 3 bases and J by 1 base, with 9 bases between them. The germline V gene has CDR1 SGHAT and CDR2 FQNNGV. This CDR3 contains 14 residues. CDR3 amino acids: CASSLGGVNYGYTF. CDR3 coding DNA: TGTGCCAGCAGCTTGGGGGGGGTTAACTATGGCTACACCTTC.

The J gene is TRBJ1-1, the V gene TRBV30; maybe TRBD1 (5 bases). This CDR3 region has 13 residues. V lost 5 bases, J lost 8 bases, and 18 bases lay in between. CDR1 GTSNPN and CDR2 SVGIG come from the germline V gene (reference sequence). DNA for the CDR3: TGTGCCTGGGCTCCTTTCGTTGGGGCCGAAGCTTTCTTT. This codes for CAWAPFVGAEAFF.

The rearrangement links TRBV5-1 to TRBJ2-1; no reliable D call. Per the germline V gene, CDR1 is SGHRS and CDR2 is YFSETQ. The CDR3 spans 14 residues. Between the trimmed V and J ends, which lost 0 bases and 6 bases, there was a span of 10 bases. The CDR3 sequence is CASSLAVTGNEQFF. The CDR3 DNA reads TGCGCCAGCAGCTTGGCCGTAACGGGCAATGAGCAGTTCTTC.

This clone has a count of ten or more. The gene calls are TRBV30 and TRBJ1-2, with 8 positions matching TRBD1. V lost 8 bases to trimming and J lost 7 bases; unmatched junction nucleotides: 12. The length of the CDR3 is 13 residues. Germline values: CDR1 GTSNPN, CDR2 SVGIG (reference sequence). In DNA form, the CDR3 reads TGTGCCGTCCCCCGACAGGGGCGGGGTGGCTACACCTTC. Its protein product is CAVPRQGRGGYTF. The entire variable domain, with the rest obtained from reference TRBV30 and TRBJ1-2, is as follows: SQTIHQWPATLVQPVGSPLSLECTVEGTSNPNLYWYRQAAGRGLQLLFYSVGIGQISSEVPQNLSASRPQDRQFILSSKKLLLSDSGFYLCAVPRQGRGGYTFGSGTRLTVV.

V is TRBV6-5 and J is TRBJ1-1; the D is unclear. CDR1 and CDR2 (germline): MNHEY, SVGAGI. This CDR3 is built from 14 residues. Trimming took 6 bases from V and 1 from J, leaving 12 bases between them. The chain's CDR3 is CASSLTPRNTEAFF. The DNA for the CDR3 is TGTGCCAGCAGCCTAACCCCGAGGAACACTGAAGCTTTCTTT.

This clone was detected once. The chain is built from TRBV28 and TRBJ1-2; D unclear. Trimming shortened V by 8 bases and J by 4 bases, and 11 bases separated the two germline ends. This CDR3 region has 12 residues. Germline values: CDR1 MDHEN, CDR2 SYDVKM. The CDR3 protein is CASSLRSYGYTF. CDR3 bases: TGTGCCAGCTCCCTTCGGAGCTATGGCTACACCTTC.

This chain uses TRBV30 with TRBJ1-3; 8 bases are shared with TRBD1. CDR3 length: 14 residues. Germline values: CDR1 GTSNPN, CDR2 SVGIG (reference sequence). The V gene end was trimmed by 3 bases and the J gene end by 3 bases; junction bases not matched to a gene: 4. DNA for the CDR3: TGTGCCTGGAGGGGCAGGGGGCATGGAAACACCATATATTTT. Encoded protein: CAWRGRGHGNTIYF.

V gene TRBV19 combines with J gene TRBJ1-2; D gene unclear. The CDR3 totals 13 residues. CDR1 LNHDA and CDR2 SQIVND come from the germline V gene (reference sequence). Trimming stripped 6 bases from V and 0 bases from J, with 8 bases between. The chain's CDR3 is CASSRISNYGYTF. The CDR3 region has the DNA TGTGCCAGTAGCCGTATCTCTAACTATGGCTACACCTTC.

This clone was seen a handful of times. The chain employs TRBV18 and TRBJ1-2; 9 nucleotides line up with TRBD1. V gave up 3 bases and J gave up 6 bases; unmatched junction bases: 2. The CDR3 extends over 13 amino acids. From germline, CDR1 is KGHSH and CDR2 LQKENI. The DNA for the CDR3 is TGTGCCAGCTCACCCGGGGACAGGGATGGCTACACCTTC. This encodes CASSPGDRDGYTF.